The 12 T cell receptor beta chains below come from one sample, sequenced in a study of T cells in Graves' hyperthyroidism and ophthalmopathy. TCR beta CDR3 regions were amplified from RNA. First-round RT-PCR with HTBI primers amplified the TCR CDR3 region. Each CDR3 protein gets one entry after TCRdb re-called the multiplex PCR reads with MiXCR. The repertoire holds approximately 420,000 distinct CDR3 sequences, with 14% to 15% as singletons. The sample consisted of blood. The origin of the receptors is a woman under 40 with Graves' hyperthyroidism.

In this sample, this clonotype turned up many times. The rearrangement links TRBV11-2 to TRBJ2-5, with 12 bases lining up with TRBD2. Losses at the gene ends were 2 bases for V and 5 bases for J; bases not matched to a gene: 9. Germline CDR1 SGHAT, CDR2 FQNNGV. The CDR3 totals 17 residues. The CDR3 DNA is TGTGCCAGCAGCTTATCTTCTAGCGGGAGGGCCAGGGAGACCCAGTACTTC. This translates into CASSLSSSGRARETQYF.

At least ten counts were recorded for this clonotype. The chain carries TRBV28 and TRBJ1-3; TRBD1 is a possible D gene (6 bases). CDR1 and CDR2 (germline): MDHEN, SYDVKM. The CDR3 is made up of 14 amino acids. The ends were cut back, 7 bases at V and 3 bases at J, with 13 bases in the middle. CDR3 amino acids: CASNLQGVGNTIYF. As DNA, the CDR3 is TGTGCCAGCAACCTACAGGGTGTTGGAAACACCATATATTTT.

This clonotype has ten or more counts. This chain joins TRBV5-1 and TRBJ2-7, with D perhaps TRBD2 (6 bases). There are 15 residues in the CDR3. Trimming stripped 0 bases from V and 2 bases from J, with 12 bases between. CDR1 SGHRS and CDR2 YFSETQ come from the germline V gene. CDR3 region: CASSLDGGATYEQYF. DNA for the CDR3: TGCGCCAGCAGCTTGGACGGCGGGGCGACCTACGAGCAGTACTTC. Drawing the rest from reference TRBV5-1 and TRBJ2-7, the complete variable domain is KAGVTQTPRYLIKTRGQQVTLSCSPISGHRSVSWYQQTPGQGLQFLFEYFSETQRNKGNFPGRFSGRQFSNSRSEMNVSTLELGDSALYLCASSLDGGATYEQYFGPGTRLTVT.

The sample holds a few counts of this clonotype. The chain employs TRBV3-1 and TRBJ2-2; 10 bases are shared with TRBD1. The junction had 7 bases not matched to a gene; V was cut back by 4 bases and J by 5 bases. This CDR3 has 16 amino acids. CDR1 LGHDT and CDR2 YNNKEL come from the germline V gene (reference sequence). The CDR3: CASSPIWTGGTGELFF. In nucleotides, the CDR3 is TGTGCCAGCAGCCCTATATGGACAGGGGGTACCGGGGAGCTGTTTTTT.

This chain links TRBV20-1 with TRBJ2-7; 9 bases map to TRBD1. Germline loops: CDR1 DFQATT, CDR2 SNEGSKA (reference sequence). The length of the CDR3 is 12 residues. The CDR3 reads CREGQGCHEQYF. CDR3 in DNA: TGCAGGGAGGGACAGGGATGCCACGAGCAGTACTTC.

In the case of this clonotype: A junction end diverges from the germline sequence, so it may reflect a read error. The chain couples TRBV2 to TRBJ2-2; D perhaps matches TRBD2 (5 bases). CDR3 length: 14 amino acids. Germline values: CDR1 SNHLY, CDR2 FYNNEI. Here the CDR3 reads CAGSERASTGELFF. The CDR3 DNA sequence: TGTGCCGGCAGTGAGAGGGCCTCCACCGGGGAGCTGTTTTTT.

This clonotype was picked up a small number of times. V gene TRBV4-1 combines with J gene TRBJ2-7; D may correspond to TRBD1 or TRBD2 (5 bases each). Per germline, CDR1 MGHRA and CDR2 YSYEKL. The CDR3 totals 15 residues. Trimming left V 1 base short and J 0 bases short, with 10 bases between. The DNA of the CDR3 is TGCGCCAGCAGCCAAGTTCGGGGCAGCTCCTACGAGCAGTACTTC. Amino acids: CASSQVRGSSYEQYF.

This clonotype occurred a few times. This clone may be a read error of a much larger clone one base away. The V and J genes are TRBV27 and TRBJ2-1; 11 positions match TRBD2. The V gene's germline CDR1 is MNHEY and CDR2 SMNVEV (reference sequence). The CDR3 contains 16 residues. The CDR3 sequence: CASSLIAGGLYNERFF. The CDR3, as DNA: TGTGCCAGCAGTCTCATAGCGGGAGGGTTATACAATGAGCGGTTCTTC.

This clonotype was observed many times. The chain combines TRBV12-3 or TRBV12-4 with TRBJ1-2, with D possibly TRBD1 on 6 matching bases. The ends were cut back, 6 bases at V and 3 bases at J, with 11 bases in the middle. The CDR3 is made up of 13 amino acids. CDR3 DNA sequence: TGTGCCAGCAGACAGGGAACCGACTATGGCTACACCTTC. Its protein is CASRQGTDYGYTF.

The chain joins TRBV18 to TRBJ2-2, with D perhaps being TRBD1 or TRBD2 (5 bases each). The length of the CDR3 is 17 residues. V lost 2 bases to trimming and J lost 5 bases, with 18 bases between them. Germline values: CDR1 KGHSH, CDR2 LQKENI. The CDR3 loop is CASSPSRESLVTGELFF. DNA of the CDR3: TGTGCCAGCTCACCAAGCAGGGAGTCGTTAGTGACCGGGGAGCTGTTTTTT.

This clonotype was counted between two and nine times. The chain joins TRBV20-1 to TRBJ1-5; TRBD1 matches 7 bases. The V and J ends lost 1 base and 0 bases, in that order; junction bases with no gene match: 21. The CDR3 has 21 residues. Germline-derived CDR1 and CDR2 are DFQATT and SNEGSKA (reference sequence). The DNA of the CDR3 is TGCAGTGCTAGAGTGTATTTCGCCCGGGACAGAGATCACCTTAGCAATCAGCCCCAGCATTTT. This codes for CSARVYFARDRDHLSNQPQHF.

This clonotype was detected many times. V gene TRBV7-2 combines with J gene TRBJ2-7; TRBD2 matches at 8 bases. This CDR3 has 16 amino acids. The ends lost 1 base at V and 1 base at J; junction bases unmatched: 6. Germline V gene sequence: CDR1 SGHTA, CDR2 FQGNSA. The CDR3 nucleotides are TGTGCCAGCAGCTTAGTTCCGGGAGGGGGTTCCTACGAGCAGTACTTC. As protein: CASSLVPGGGSYEQYF.